The sequence of this TCR beta chain was determined in a study of T cells in Graves' hyperthyroidism and ophthalmopathy. Trimming removed 8 bases at V and 1 base at J, with 15 bases between. The CDR3 spans 15 residues. Looked up from germline, CDR1 is MNHEY and CDR2 is SVGAGI. Using RNA transcripts as the source, TCR beta CDR3 regions were amplified. The study used the HTBI primer set for a first-round RT-PCR of the TCR CDR3. In TCRdb, the multiplex PCR reads were re-called with MiXCR into one record per CDR3 protein. The sample shows nearly 750,000 distinct CDR3 sequences, 30% to 40% of them seen only once.

Sequencing was carried out using blood. The gene calls are TRBV6-5 and TRBJ1-3; D unclear. The sequence was obtained from a woman in her thirties or forties with Graves' hyperthyroidism. In DNA, the CDR3 is TGTGCCAGCGGCGCCCGGGCCGTTTCTGGAAACACCATATATTTT. As protein: CASGARAVSGNTIYF.